A single sample gave rise to the 27 T cell receptor beta chains below, sequenced in a study of cytomegalovirus exposure and HLA in healthy donors. The PCR was carried out with 60 Vbeta primers and 13 Jbeta primers. Using immunoSEQ multiplex PCR, the repertoire was profiled, and TCRdb retains in-frame clones only, with some absent. The table lists roughly 160,000 clones, approximately 81% of them singletons. The specimen sequenced was PBMCs. Source of these receptors: a man aged 25-40 years in good health and CMV-seropositive.

The chain joins TRBV29-1 to TRBJ2-5, with 8 positions matching TRBD2. The germline V gene has CDR1 SQVTM and CDR2 ANQGSEA. The V segment lost 2 bases and the J segment 0 bases; nucleotides outside the gene matches: 11. This CDR3 region has 17 residues. The CDR3 nucleotides read TGCAGCGTTGAAAGGTTAGCGGGAAACGTAGACCAAGAGACCCAGTACTTC. Protein: CSVERLAGNVDQETQYF.

The chain carries TRBV19 and TRBJ1-5, with TRBD1 matching over 8 bases. The CDR3 extends over 13 amino acids. Germline assignment: CDR1 LNHDA and CDR2 SQIVND (reference sequence). Trimming cost V 7 bases and J 6 bases; bases outside gene matches: 5. As DNA, the CDR3 is TGTGCCAGTAATGACAGGGGTTTTCAGCCCCAGCATTTT. Translation gives CASNDRGFQPQHF.

The J gene is TRBJ1-3, the V gene TRBV28; possible D gene TRBD1, 5 bases. Germline V lookup: CDR1 MDHEN, CDR2 SYDVKM. The V gene lost 2 bases and the J gene lost 9 bases, with 14 bases spanning the gap. This CDR3 has 14 amino acids. The CDR3: CASSLLGARSTIYF. In nucleotides, the CDR3 is TGTGCCAGCAGTTTACTAGGGGCGCGTAGCACCATATATTTT.

This chain uses TRBV5-5 with TRBJ2-7, with 10 bases identical to TRBD2. Germline CDR1 reads SGHKS; CDR2 reads YYEKEE (reference sequence). CDR3 length: 16 amino acids. Germline trimming cut 0 bases from V and 3 bases from J; bases unmatched to any gene: 6. The CDR3 sequence is CASSLALASGSYEQYF. The CDR3 DNA reads TGTGCCAGCAGCTTGGCCTTGGCTAGCGGGAGCTACGAGCAGTACTTC.

The V and J genes are TRBV4-2 and TRBJ2-3, with TRBD1 matching over 10 bases. This CDR3 contains 13 residues. Germline CDR1 LGHNA, CDR2 YNFKEQ. V shed 6 bases, J shed 6 bases, and the junction held 3 bases outside the gene matches. CDR3: CASSGTGVDTQYF. As DNA, the CDR3 is TGTGCCAGCAGTGGGACAGGGGTGGATACGCAGTATTTT.

The V and J genes are TRBV6-6 and TRBJ1-1; D may be TRBD1 (5 bases). This CDR3 spans 13 amino acids. V was cut by 2 bases and J by 4 bases, with 8 bases left in between. CDR1 is MNHNY and CDR2 is SVGAGI in the germline V gene (reference sequence). CDR3 bases: TGTGCCAGCAGTTACCAGGGTGGCACTGAAGCTTTCTTT. It encodes CASSYQGGTEAFF.

This clone was found once. This same CDR3 is encoded by further DNA sequences in the sample. The J gene is TRBJ1-1, the V gene TRBV18; D is unclear. There are 13 residues in the CDR3. Trimming took 3 bases from V and 3 from J, leaving 8 bases between them. The germline V gene has CDR1 KGHSH and CDR2 LQKENI. The CDR3 DNA reads as TGTGCCAGCTCACCTGGCGGGGACACTGAAGCTTTCTTT. Amino acids: CASSPGGDTEAFF.

The chain couples TRBV5-4 to TRBJ2-1; possible D gene TRBD2, 5 bases. From germline, CDR1 is SGHNT and CDR2 YYREEE (reference sequence). The germline V and J ends were trimmed by 5 bases and 9 bases, with 9 bases remaining between them. This CDR3 is built from 11 residues. CDR3 region: CASRTGIEQFF. The CDR3 region has the DNA TGTGCCAGCAGGACCGGGATTGAGCAGTTCTTC. Using reference TRBV5-4 and TRBJ2-1 for the parts outside the CDR3, the full variable domain is ETGVTQSPTHLIKTRGQQVTLRCSSQSGHNTVSWYQQALGQGPQFIFQYYREEENGRGNFPPRFSGLQFPNYSSELNVNALELDDSALYLCASRTGIEQFFGPGTRLTVL.

The chain links TRBV14 to TRBJ2-5; 8 bases are a match to TRBD1. This CDR3 has 17 residues. Trimming removed 2 bases from V and 4 bases from J; junction bases left unmatched: 12. Germline V lookup: CDR1 SGHDN, CDR2 FVKESK. The CDR3 nucleotides are TGTGCCAGCAGCCAATTCCACGGACAGGGCCGAGGAGAGACCCAGTACTTC. This codes for CASSQFHGQGRGETQYF.

V gene TRBV7-2 combines with J gene TRBJ1-4, with 7 nucleotides matching TRBD1. V shed 1 base, J shed 4 bases, and the junction held 3 bases outside the gene matches. The CDR3 consists of 15 residues. CDR1 is SGHTA, CDR2 FQGNSA, per germline. The CDR3 sequence: CASSLVGGDNEKLFF. The CDR3, as DNA: TGTGCCAGCAGCTTAGTAGGGGGCGATAATGAAAAACTGTTTTTT. Full variable domain (outside the CDR3, taken from reference TRBV7-2 and TRBJ1-4): GAGVSQSPSNKVTEKGKDVELRCDPISGHTALYWYRQSLGQGLEFLIYFQGNSAPDKSGLPSDRFSAERTGGSVSTLTIQRTQQEDSAVYLCASSLVGGDNEKLFFGSGTQLSVL.

The chain uses TRBV4-1 and TRBJ1-5, with D uncertain. Trimming removed 1 base at V and 2 bases at J, with 6 bases between. The germline V gene has CDR1 MGHRA and CDR2 YSYEKL. CDR3 length equals 14 residues. CDR3 in DNA: TGCGCCAGCAGCCAAGCTGGGCGCAATCAGCCCCAGCATTTT. Translation: CASSQAGRNQPQHF.

V usage is TRBV19 and J usage is TRBJ2-2; the match to TRBD1 covers 8 bases. The CDR3 runs 15 residues. Per the germline V gene, CDR1 is LNHDA and CDR2 is SQIVND (reference sequence). Unmatched junction bases numbered 8, after V lost 7 bases and J lost 4 bases. The CDR3 protein is CASKEDRVGTGELFF. In DNA, the CDR3 is TGTGCCAGTAAGGAGGACAGGGTGGGCACCGGGGAGCTGTTTTTT.

The V and J genes are TRBV15 and TRBJ2-2; D unclear. Trimming pared 7 bases from V and 5 bases from J, leaving 5 bases between. Per germline, CDR1 LNHNV and CDR2 YYDKDF (reference sequence). CDR3 length: 11 residues. The CDR3 DNA reads as TGTGCCACCACTGAGACCGGGGAGCTGTTTTTT. It translates to CATTETGELFF.

The V and J genes are TRBV19 and TRBJ2-7; tentatively, D is TRBD2 (5 bases). V shed 5 bases and J shed 0 bases, with 8 bases lying between them. This CDR3 spans 13 amino acids. Germline assignment: CDR1 LNHDA and CDR2 SQIVND (reference sequence). In nucleotides, the CDR3 is TGTGCCAGTAGTGGCGGACTCTCCTACGAGCAGTACTTC. Translating gives CASSGGLSYEQYF. The full variable domain, in which reference TRBV19 and TRBJ2-7 provide the parts outside the CDR3, is DGGITQSPKYLFRKEGQNVTLSCEQNLNHDAMYWYRQDPGQGLRLIYYSQIVNDFQKGDIAEGYSVSREKKESFPLTVTSAQKNPTAFYLCASSGGLSYEQYFGPGTRLTVT.

J is TRBJ2-1 and V is TRBV5-1, with D tentatively TRBD2 (6 bases). The germline CDR1 and CDR2 sequences are SGHRS and YFSETQ. The CDR3 length is 15 residues. Trimming took off 5 bases at V and 0 bases at J, with 12 bases between the two ends. The CDR3 here is CASRRSGDSYNEQFF. The CDR3 DNA sequence: TGCGCCAGCAGAAGGTCGGGGGACTCCTACAATGAGCAGTTCTTC. Variable domain in full (rest from reference TRBV5-1 and TRBJ2-1): KAGVTQTPRYLIKTRGQQVTLSCSPISGHRSVSWYQQTPGQGLQFLFEYFSETQRNKGNFPGRFSGRQFSNSRSEMNVSTLELGDSALYLCASRRSGDSYNEQFFGPGTRLTVL.

The CDR3 DNA is TGTGCTAGTGAACAGACAGGGGTCAGCACAGCTTTCTTT. Protein sequence: CASEQTGVSTAFF. The chain recombines TRBV12-5 with TRBJ1-1; 8 nucleotides match TRBD1. The CDR3 runs to 13 residues. In germline, CDR1 is LGHNT, CDR2 FRNRAP. The ends lost 7 bases at V and 10 bases at J; junction bases unmatched: 11.

The CDR3 sequence is CATRDRDASPNTGELFF. The CDR3 region has the DNA TGTGCCACCAGGGACAGGGATGCCTCCCCGAACACCGGGGAGCTGTTTTTT. The V gene is TRBV19, the J gene TRBJ2-2; TRBD1 matches at 9 bases. The CDR3 is 17 amino acids. After removal of 10 bases from V and 0 bases from J, the junction contained 12 bases not matched to a gene. From germline, CDR1 is LNHDA and CDR2 SQIVND (reference sequence).

The V and J genes are TRBV7-8 and TRBJ2-1, with D tentatively TRBD2 (6 bases). Deletions cut 5 bases from V and 7 bases from J, with 18 bases between. The length of the CDR3 is 15 residues. CDR1 is SGHVS and CDR2 is FQNEAQ in the germline V gene. The CDR3 is CASSLSSERYNEQFF. The CDR3 coding sequence is TGTGCCAGCAGCCTTTCTAGCGAACGCTATAATGAGCAGTTCTTC.

The rearrangement uses TRBV7-6 and TRBJ2-7; weak D call: TRBD2 (6 bases). The CDR3 contains 11 residues. Germline V gene lookup returns CDR1 SGHVS and CDR2 FNYEAQ. Trimming left V 5 bases short and J 4 bases short, with 6 bases between. The CDR3 nucleotides read TGTGCCAGCAGCCGGGGGTACGAGCAGTACTTC. Its translation is CASSRGYEQYF. The whole variable domain, remainder taken from reference TRBV7-6 and TRBJ2-7, is GAGVSQSPRYKVTKRGQDVALRCDPISGHVSLYWYRQALGQGPEFLTYFNYEAQQDKSGLPNDRFSAERPEGSISTLTIQRTEQRDSAMYRCASSRGYEQYFGPGTRLTVT.

This clone is a singleton in its sample. The rearrangement links TRBV10-2 to TRBJ2-5; TRBD2 matches 8 bases. TRBJ2-7 explains the end of the DNA better; the J call may be wrong. The CDR3 runs 14 residues. From germline, CDR1 is WSHSY and CDR2 SAAADI. The CDR3 here is CASGGTSWSYEQYF. Here the CDR3 DNA reads TGCGCCAGCGGTGGGACTAGTTGGTCCTACGAGCAGTACTTC.

The CDR3 DNA sequence: TGTGCCAGCAGTTTACTCGGTAGTGAGCAGTACTTC. Amino acid sequence: CASSLLGSEQYF. The V call is TRBV28, the J call TRBJ2-7; unclear D gene. The CDR3 loop spans 12 amino acids. Germline loops: CDR1 MDHEN, CDR2 SYDVKM. With 2 bases removed from V and 7 bases from J, the gap between germline ends came to 9 bases.

The V gene is TRBV13, the J gene TRBJ2-1, with D tentatively TRBD2 (5 bases). The CDR3 has 14 residues. Trimming took off 2 bases at V and 7 bases at J, with 12 bases between the two ends. Germline V gene lookup returns CDR1 PRHDT and CDR2 FYEKMQ (reference sequence). The CDR3 loop reads CASSLSGGGNEQFF. DNA of the CDR3: TGTGCCAGCAGCTTAAGCGGAGGCGGTAATGAGCAGTTCTTC.

The V call is TRBV7-3, the J call TRBJ1-5; unclear D gene. The V end was cut by 5 bases, the J end by 3 bases, with 8 bases between. From germline, CDR1 is SGHTA and CDR2 FQGTGA. This CDR3 spans 13 amino acids. The CDR3 bases are TGTGCCAGCAGCCGGGGAACCAATCAGCCCCAGCATTTT. It yields the protein CASSRGTNQPQHF.

The V gene is TRBV11-2, the J gene TRBJ2-1, with D possibly being TRBD2 (6 bases). The V end was cut by 0 bases, the J end by 3 bases, with 9 bases between. This CDR3 region has 15 residues. CDR1 and CDR2 (germline): SGHAT, FQNNGV. The CDR3 loop is CASSLDGSNYNEQFF. In DNA form, the CDR3 reads TGTGCCAGCAGCTTAGACGGGAGTAACTACAATGAGCAGTTCTTC.

The V call is TRBV18, the J call TRBJ2-3; tentatively, D is TRBD2 (6 bases). This CDR3 region has 15 residues. V was shortened by 4 bases and J by 3 bases, with 14 bases between the two germline ends. Germline V lookup: CDR1 KGHSH, CDR2 LQKENI. The CDR3 is CASSLTEGRTDTQYF. The CDR3, as DNA: TGTGCCAGCTCACTGACGGAGGGCCGGACAGATACGCAGTATTTT.

The gene calls are TRBV7-6 and TRBJ2-1, with D perhaps matching TRBD2 (6 bases). This CDR3 comprises 14 residues. The ends were cut back, 4 bases at V and 10 bases at J, with 17 bases in the middle. Germline V CDR1 and CDR2: SGHVS, FNYEAQ. DNA of the CDR3: TGTGCCAGCAGCTGGGAGGAGGGGAAAGACGAGCAGTTCTTC. Its protein product is CASSWEEGKDEQFF.

This chain links TRBV10-3 with TRBJ2-1; D might be TRBD2 (6 bases). The V end lost 5 bases, the J end lost 8 bases, and 13 bases lay between the germline ends. CDR3 length: 13 amino acids. The germline V gene has CDR1 ENHRY and CDR2 SYGVKD. CDR3 sequence: CAISRRGQDEQFF. CDR3 bases: TGTGCCATCAGTCGGCGGGGTCAAGATGAGCAGTTCTTC.